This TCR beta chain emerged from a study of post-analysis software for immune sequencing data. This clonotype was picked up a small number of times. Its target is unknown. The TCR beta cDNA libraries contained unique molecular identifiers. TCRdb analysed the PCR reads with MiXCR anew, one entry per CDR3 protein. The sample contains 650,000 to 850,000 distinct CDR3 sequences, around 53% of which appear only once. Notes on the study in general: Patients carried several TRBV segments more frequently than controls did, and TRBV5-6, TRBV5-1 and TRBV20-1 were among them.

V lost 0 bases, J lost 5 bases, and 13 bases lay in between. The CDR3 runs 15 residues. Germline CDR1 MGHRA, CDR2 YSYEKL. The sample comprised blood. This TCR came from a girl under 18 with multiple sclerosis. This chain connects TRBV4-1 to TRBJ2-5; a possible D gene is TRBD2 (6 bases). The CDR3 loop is CASSQDLWREETQYF. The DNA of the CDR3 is TGCGCCAGCAGCCAAGATCTTTGGAGGGAGGAGACCCAGTACTTC.